The 22 T cell receptor beta chains listed next were all sequenced from one sample in a study of cytomegalovirus exposure and HLA in healthy donors. It was with 60 Vbeta and 13 Jbeta primers that the PCR ran. Here immunoSEQ multiplex PCR was the method, and the copy in TCRdb shows in-frame clones only, minus some. The sample has 180,000 or so clones; roughly four fifths are singletons. The specimen was PBMCs. All receptors come from a male donor in good health and CMV-seronegative.

The J gene is TRBJ1-2, the V gene TRBV19; TRBD1 might be the D (5 bases). Per germline, CDR1 LNHDA and CDR2 SQIVND (reference sequence). V was pared by 0 bases and J by 4 bases, with 18 bases between. The CDR3 totals 17 residues. CDR3 sequence reads: CASSIEGTPGGGYGYTF. For the CDR3, the DNA is TGTGCCAGTAGTATAGAGGGGACTCCGGGAGGAGGCTATGGCTACACCTTC.

The chain recombines TRBV9 with TRBJ2-1; 9 bases map to TRBD2. This CDR3 comprises 17 residues. After removal of 0 bases from V and 10 bases from J, the junction contained 14 bases not matched to a gene. CDR1 is SGDLS, CDR2 YYNGEE, per germline. CDR3 in DNA: TGTGCCAGCAGCGTAGGGACGCGGGGGGGTATCGCGGGGGAGCAGTTCTTC. This encodes CASSVGTRGGIAGEQFF.

This clone occurred a few times. The chain links TRBV4-1 to TRBJ1-2; 9 nucleotides line up with TRBD1. Germline values: CDR1 MGHRA, CDR2 YSYEKL. The V and J ends lost 2 bases and 7 bases, in that order; junction bases with no gene match: 2. This CDR3 spans 13 amino acids. The CDR3 loop is CASSQTGGGGYTF. The CDR3 DNA is TGCGCCAGCAGCCAAACAGGGGGCGGTGGCTACACCTTC.

The chain couples TRBV28 to TRBJ2-1, with TRBD2 identical over 8 bases. Germline CDR1 reads MDHEN; CDR2 reads SYDVKM. This CDR3 has 15 amino acids. J gave up 7 bases and V 2 bases, and 7 bases lay outside the gene matches. CDR3 region: CASSLSGRGGNEQFF. The CDR3 DNA sequence: TGTGCCAGCAGTTTAAGCGGGAGAGGGGGGAATGAGCAGTTCTTC. The full variable domain, with the rest looked up from reference TRBV28 and TRBJ2-1, is DVKVTQSSRYLVKRTGEKVFLECVQDMDHENMFWYRQDPGLGLRLIYFSYDVKMKEKGDIPEGYSVSREKKERFSLILESASTNQTSMYLCASSLSGRGGNEQFFGPGTRLTVL.

CDR3: CATSGWTSGGTNEQFF. CDR3 nucleotides: TGTGCCACCAGCGGATGGACTAGCGGGGGGACCAATGAGCAGTTCTTC. The chain couples TRBV15 to TRBJ2-1, with TRBD2 matching over 14 bases. J gave up 6 bases and V 5 bases, and 6 bases lay outside the gene matches. Germline CDR1 is LNHNV and CDR2 is YYDKDF (reference sequence). The CDR3 consists of 16 residues.

The chain links TRBV27 to TRBJ1-5; 8 bases map to TRBD1. Germline V gene lookup returns CDR1 MNHEY and CDR2 SMNVEV (reference sequence). The ends lost 6 bases at V and 7 bases at J; junction bases unmatched: 8. CDR3 length: 14 amino acids. CDR3 DNA: TGTGCCAGCAGAACAGGGGGGATATACCAGCCCCAGCATTTT. Its protein product is CASRTGGIYQPQHF.

The rearrangement uses TRBV11-3 and TRBJ2-5; a possible D gene is TRBD1 (6 bases). From germline, CDR1 is SGHNT and CDR2 YENEEA. The CDR3 totals 13 residues. The V gene lost 5 bases and the J gene lost 7 bases, with 14 bases spanning the gap. The CDR3 DNA reads TGTGCCAGCAGCCACGGACGCAGGGGGACCCAGTACTTC. As protein: CASSHGRRGTQYF. The full variable domain, completed using reference TRBV11-3 and TRBJ2-5, is EAGVVQSPRYKIIEKKQPVAFWCNPISGHNTLYWYLQNLGQGPELLIRYENEEAVDDSQLPKDRFSAERLKGVDSTLKIQPAELGDSAVYLCASSHGRRGTQYFGPGTRLLVL.

CDR3 protein: CAWSVRTGGGYTF. The CDR3 DNA reads TGTGCCTGGAGTGTACGGACCGGGGGTGGCTACACCTTC. The chain links TRBV30 to TRBJ1-2, with TRBD1 as a possible D gene (5 bases). V was cut by 0 bases and J by 7 bases, with 12 bases left in between. The germline gives CDR1 GTSNPN, CDR2 SVGIG (reference sequence). CDR3 length: 13 amino acids.

The chain combines TRBV4-3 with TRBJ2-5; 9 bases match TRBD1. Germline V gene lookup returns CDR1 LGHNA and CDR2 YSLEER. With 0 bases clipped from V and 7 bases from J, the junction kept 3 bases outside the gene matches. This CDR3 contains 14 residues. DNA of the CDR3: TGCGCCAGCAGCCAAGAGGACAGGGGATGGACCCAGTACTTC. This sequence encodes CASSQEDRGWTQYF.

This clone has a handful of counts. Different DNA sequences within this sample yield the same CDR3. The V gene is TRBV7-3, the J gene TRBJ1-1; a weak D match, TRBD1 (5 bases). V lost 4 bases and J 2 bases, leaving 8 bases between the germline ends. Germline V gene sequence: CDR1 SGHTA, CDR2 FQGTGA. This CDR3 contains 13 residues. The CDR3: CASSSQGNTEAFF. CDR3 DNA sequence: TGTGCCAGCAGCTCTCAGGGTAACACTGAAGCTTTCTTT.

This clone was seen once. The J gene is TRBJ1-5, the V gene TRBV4-1; no clear D gene. The CDR3 extends over 15 amino acids. V lost 4 bases and J lost 0, with 10 bases in between. CDR1 is MGHRA, CDR2 YSYEKL, per germline. The CDR3 sequence is CASSPHAASNQPQHF. CDR3 coding DNA: TGCGCCAGCAGCCCCCACGCGGCTAGCAATCAGCCCCAGCATTTT.

The chain couples TRBV7-9 to TRBJ1-5; the D is unclear. The CDR3 runs 13 residues. From germline, CDR1 is SEHNR and CDR2 FQNEAQ (reference sequence). V lost 2 bases, J lost 5 bases, and 7 bases lay in between. The CDR3 loop is CASSLRADQPQHF. CDR3 nucleotide sequence: TGTGCCAGCAGCTTACGTGCAGATCAGCCCCAGCATTTT.

This clone occurred a few times. This sample also contains other DNA sequences that code for the same CDR3. The chain has TRBV27 and TRBJ1-5; no definite D call. In germline, CDR1 is MNHEY, CDR2 SMNVEV (reference sequence). This CDR3 is built from 14 residues. V was clipped by 0 bases and J by 5 bases, with 8 bases between them. CDR3 nucleotides: TGTGCCAGCAGTTTATCCGGGGTACATCAGCCCCAGCATTTT. Its translation is CASSLSGVHQPQHF.

This clone was seen only once. The chain combines TRBV5-4 with TRBJ2-2, with 7 bases matching TRBD1. This CDR3 comprises 15 residues. Trimming cost V 3 bases and J 1 base; bases outside gene matches: 3. The germline V gene encodes CDR1 SGHNT and CDR2 YYREEE (reference sequence). In nucleotides, the CDR3 is TGTGCCAGCAGCTCCCGGGACAGGAACACCGGGGAGCTGTTTTTT. This codes for CASSSRDRNTGELFF. Combining the CDR3 with reference TRBV5-4 and TRBJ2-2 gives the whole variable domain ETGVTQSPTHLIKTRGQQVTLRCSSQSGHNTVSWYQQALGQGPQFIFQYYREEENGRGNFPPRFSGLQFPNYSSELNVNALELDDSALYLCASSSRDRNTGELFFGEGSRLTVL.

This clone was detected a few times. This sequence joins TRBV6-5 and TRBJ1-1, with TRBD1 identical over 9 bases. CDR1 MNHEY and CDR2 SVGAGI come from the germline V gene. The length of the CDR3 is 15 residues. V shed 4 bases, J shed 3 bases, and the junction held 6 bases outside the gene matches. The CDR3 loop is CASSSWTGAYTEAFF. CDR3 bases: TGTGCCAGCAGTTCATGGACAGGGGCTTACACTGAAGCTTTCTTT.

This chain links TRBV27 with TRBJ2-1; 7 bases are shared with TRBD1. V lost 8 bases and J lost 4; bases outside the gene matches: 8. The CDR3 runs 14 residues. The germline gives CDR1 MNHEY, CDR2 SMNVEV (reference sequence). CDR3: CASGYGTAYNEQFF. DNA of the CDR3: TGTGCCAGCGGATACGGGACAGCTTACAATGAGCAGTTCTTC.

The chain couples TRBV27 to TRBJ2-5; 11 bases line up with TRBD2. J gave up 5 bases and V 7 bases, and 12 bases lay outside the gene matches. CDR1 is MNHEY, CDR2 SMNVEV, per germline (reference sequence). This CDR3 comprises 16 residues. The CDR3: CASTSFSGGARETQYF. Written as DNA, the CDR3 is TGTGCCAGCACCTCCTTTAGCGGGGGGGCCCGGGAGACCCAGTACTTC.

The V and J genes are TRBV6-5 and TRBJ2-3; 9 nucleotides match TRBD2. The CDR3 is 15 amino acids. Germline V CDR1 and CDR2: MNHEY, SVGAGI. V lost 4 bases to trimming and J lost 4 bases; unmatched junction nucleotides: 6. DNA for the CDR3: TGTGCCAGCAGTTTAAGCGGGAGGATCCCAGATACGCAGTATTTT. This translates into CASSLSGRIPDTQYF.

This clone appeared many times. The chain joins TRBV5-4 to TRBJ1-1, with D unresolved. V gave up 1 base and J gave up 1 base, with 5 bases separating them. This CDR3 comprises 13 residues. From germline, CDR1 is SGHNT and CDR2 YYREEE (reference sequence). In nucleotides, the CDR3 is TGTGCCAGCAGCTTGCTACGGAACACTGAAGCTTTCTTT. Protein sequence: CASSLLRNTEAFF.

The V and J genes are TRBV6-5 and TRBJ1-5; 7 bases agree with TRBD1. The CDR3 extends over 14 amino acids. CDR1 is MNHEY and CDR2 is SVGAGI in the germline V gene. The V and J ends lost 6 bases and 4 bases, in that order; junction bases with no gene match: 6. CDR3 in amino acids: CASRPQGWNQPQHF. The CDR3 DNA is TGTGCCAGCAGACCACAGGGGTGGAATCAGCCCCAGCATTTT.

This clone showed up just once. The chain joins TRBV7-2 to TRBJ1-5; D uncertain. The V gene's germline CDR1 is SGHTA and CDR2 FQGNSA. V was shortened by 1 base and J by 3 bases, with 4 bases between the two germline ends. This CDR3 spans 13 amino acids. The CDR3 DNA sequence: TGTGCCAGCAGCTTAGGTATCAATCAGCCCCAGCATTTT. Translating it yields CASSLGINQPQHF.

The table lists this clone with a count of one. CDR3 amino acids: CSVEDRQGATEAFF. The CDR3 coding sequence is TGCAGCGTTGAAGATCGACAGGGGGCAACTGAAGCTTTCTTT. The chain joins TRBV29-1 to TRBJ1-1, with 10 bases fitting TRBD1. V gave up 0 bases and J gave up 5 bases; unmatched junction bases: 3. The CDR3 is 14 residues long. Germline-derived CDR1 and CDR2 are SQVTM and ANQGSEA.